A single sample is the source of the 15 T cell receptor beta chains below, sequenced in a study of blood T cell repertoires in COVID-19 (dated by TCRdb to between 2020 and 2021). Receptor libraries were prepared by the immunoSEQ multiplex PCR assay. TCRdb carries this immuneACCESS record with in-frame sequences only. Its versions omit some clonotypes, under half of them owing to an unresolved V gene in the studies checked, with the rest unexplained. Counted in this sample were some 88,000 clones; 70% to 80% of them appeared once. 20% to 25% of the sample is taken by the ten largest. The specimen sequenced was peripheral blood. All receptors derive from a human donor in a cohort sampled during active COVID-19.

The J gene is TRBJ1-6, the V gene TRBV30; no definite D call. Trimming stripped 8 bases from V and 6 bases from J, with 17 bases between. Germline assignment: CDR1 GTSNPN and CDR2 SVGIG (reference sequence). The CDR3 loop spans 14 amino acids. The CDR3 DNA reads as TGTGCCCGCAGACGGGGAACCCGTAATTCACCCCTCCACTTT. Residues: CARRRGTRNSPLHF. The whole variable domain, remainder taken from reference TRBV30 and TRBJ1-6, is SQTIHQWPATLVQPVGSPLSLECTVEGTSNPNLYWYRQAAGRGLQLLFYSVGIGQISSEVPQNLSASRPQDRQFILSSKKLLLSDSGFYLCARRRGTRNSPLHFGNGTRLTVT.

V gene TRBV15 combines with J gene TRBJ2-2; no firm D call. The CDR3 length is 16 residues. Germline V CDR1 and CDR2: LNHNV, YYDKDF (reference sequence). The V end was cut by 4 bases, the J end by 1 base, with 13 bases between. The CDR3 spells CATSKLPARNTGELFF. The CDR3 coding sequence is TGTGCCACCAGCAAATTACCAGCTAGGAACACCGGGGAGCTGTTTTTT.

This clone was found a few times. V gene TRBV15 combines with J gene TRBJ2-2; no firm D call. The V end was cut by 0 bases, the J end by 7 bases, with 9 bases between. CDR1 and CDR2 from the germline V gene are LNHNV and YYDKDF (reference sequence). This CDR3 region has 14 residues. CDR3 DNA sequence: TGTGCCACCAGCAGAGATCGGGTTGGCGGGGAGCTGTTTTTT. It encodes CATSRDRVGGELFF.

This clone was seen repeatedly, ten times or more. V usage is TRBV3-1 (or the pseudogene TRBV3-2) and J usage is TRBJ2-3; TRBD2 agrees at 7 bases. The junction had 9 bases not matched to a gene; V was cut back by 3 bases and J by 0 bases. The CDR3 covers 17 residues. Germline V gene sequence: CDR1 LGHDT, CDR2 YNNKEL (reference sequence). DNA for the CDR3: TGTGCCAGCAGCCACCCCCCCGGGACTAAAAGCACAGATACGCAGTATTTT. As protein: CASSHPPGTKSTDTQYF.

CDR3 sequence: CASSVLRNTEAFF. The CDR3 region has the DNA TGTGCCAGCAGCGTTCTACGGAACACTGAAGCTTTCTTT. V gene TRBV6-5 combines with J gene TRBJ1-1, with D unresolved. Germline values: CDR1 MNHEY, CDR2 SVGAGI. This CDR3 is built from 13 residues. V was pared by 6 bases and J by 1 base, with 9 bases between.

The genes are TRBV7-8 and TRBJ2-7, with TRBD1 matching over 9 bases. This CDR3 comprises 13 residues. V was clipped by 5 bases and J by 5 bases; unmatched bases: 4. CDR1 and CDR2 (germline): SGHVS, FQNEAQ. The CDR3 here is CASSQGDRDEQYF. The CDR3 bases are TGTGCCAGCAGCCAAGGGGACAGGGACGAGCAGTACTTC.

This clone has ten or more counts. V is TRBV6-5 and J is TRBJ1-1; D remains unclear. V was pared by 6 bases and J by 7 bases, with 9 bases between. This CDR3 has 11 amino acids. CDR1 and CDR2 from the germline V gene are MNHEY and SVGAGI. The CDR3 DNA follows: TGTGCCAGCAGGATATCAGGTGAAGCTTTCTTT. Protein product: CASRISGEAFF.

V is TRBV7-9 and J is TRBJ2-5; the D is unclear. The CDR3 is 12 residues long. The germline V gene has CDR1 SEHNR and CDR2 FQNEAQ (reference sequence). Trimming left V 5 bases short and J 5 bases short, with 9 bases between. The CDR3 nucleotides read TGTGCCAGCAGCCGTCTTATGGAGACCCAGTACTTC. Protein: CASSRLMETQYF.

The chain joins TRBV4-2 to TRBJ2-7; the match to TRBD2 covers 8 bases. V shed 1 base and J 1 base; nucleotides not matched to a gene: 15. From germline, CDR1 is LGHNA and CDR2 YNFKEQ. This CDR3 has 19 residues. CDR3 region: CASSQAGVELAGRSYEQYF. The CDR3 bases are TGTGCCAGCAGCCAAGCAGGGGTTGAGCTAGCGGGTCGTTCCTACGAGCAGTACTTC.

Notes on this clone: Germline and junction disagree at one end, which may indicate a read error. CDR3 sequence reads: CASSLTLIAAEQFF. Written as DNA, the CDR3 is TGTGCTAGCAGCTTAACCCTCATAGCGGCTGAGCAGTTCTTC. V and J are TRBV7-7 and TRBJ2-1; the D gene is possibly TRBD2 (6 bases). The length of the CDR3 is 14 residues. CDR1 and CDR2 from the germline V gene are SSHAT and FNYEAQ (reference sequence).

The table lists this clone with a few counts. The CDR3 DNA reads TGTGCCAGTAGTAAAATGACAGGGGAAGTTCGGGGTCAGCCCCAGCATTTT. It specifies CASSKMTGEVRGQPQHF. This rearrangement joins TRBV19 to TRBJ1-5; 8 nucleotides align to TRBD1. The CDR3 is 17 amino acids. Germline V gene data show CDR1 as LNHDA and CDR2 as SQIVND (reference sequence). Trimming removed 4 bases from V and 6 bases from J; junction bases left unmatched: 14.

The chain links TRBV3-1 (or the pseudogene TRBV3-2) to TRBJ2-7; no firm D call. CDR3 length equals 13 residues. V gave up 3 bases and J gave up 5 bases, with 11 bases separating them. The germline gives CDR1 LGHDT, CDR2 YNNKEL (reference sequence). CDR3 nucleotide sequence: TGTGCCAGCAGCCATCAAAGCGTCAACGAGCAGTACTTC. Residues: CASSHQSVNEQYF.

This clone is a singleton in its sample. The chain recombines TRBV9 with TRBJ1-2; 8 bases agree with TRBD1. V was pared by 0 bases and J by 0 bases, with 1 base of the junction left unmatched. The CDR3 length is 15 residues. Germline loops: CDR1 SGDLS, CDR2 YYNGEE. The CDR3 DNA reads TGTGCCAGCAGCGTAGAGACAGGGGCTAACTATGGCTACACCTTC. It yields the protein CASSVETGANYGYTF. Together with reference TRBV9 and TRBJ1-2, the CDR3 gives the full variable domain: DSGVTQTPKHLITATGQRVTLRCSPRSGDLSVYWYQQSLDQGLQFLIQYYNGEERAKGNILERFSAQQFPDLHSELNLSSLELGDSALYFCASSVETGANYGYTFGSGTRLTVV.

The gene calls are TRBV5-4 and TRBJ2-1; the match to TRBD2 covers 11 bases. Losses at the gene ends were 4 bases for V and 3 bases for J; bases not matched to a gene: 9. Germline CDR1 SGHNT, CDR2 YYREEE (reference sequence). The CDR3 extends over 17 amino acids. The DNA of the CDR3 is TGTGCCAGCAGCCCGGGGCCCCTAGCGGGAGGCTACAATGAGCAGTTCTTC. Translating it yields CASSPGPLAGGYNEQFF. The whole variable domain, filled in from reference TRBV5-4 and TRBJ2-1, reads ETGVTQSPTHLIKTRGQQVTLRCSSQSGHNTVSWYQQALGQGPQFIFQYYREEENGRGNFPPRFSGLQFPNYSSELNVNALELDDSALYLCASSPGPLAGGYNEQFFGPGTRLTVL.

The genes are TRBV19 and TRBJ2-3; 9 bases agree with TRBD2. The CDR3 is 20 residues long. V lost 3 bases to trimming and J lost 0 bases; unmatched junction nucleotides: 16. The germline V gene encodes CDR1 LNHDA and CDR2 SQIVND (reference sequence). The DNA for the CDR3 is TGTGCCAGTAGTATCCGGGTCCGAGCGGGAGGCACCAGTAGCACAGATACGCAGTATTTT. Protein sequence: CASSIRVRAGGTSSTDTQYF.